This is a list of T cell receptor beta chains from one sample in a study of technical replicates of blood from several donors. The protocol was immunoSEQ multiplex PCR, while the TCRdb copy is restricted to in-frame clones and leaves out a portion. Seen here are about 76,000 clones, 94% observed once, and the top ten hold about 0.38%. Sequencing was done on a sample of T cells isolated from PBMCs. These receptors originate from a human donor in good health. Both conserved end residues are part of each CDR3. A D gene is named only where the DNA matches it firmly. Expanded clones are given a class, and other clones once, few, many or no size at all.

j_call: TRBJ2-7; clone_size: -; d_call: TRBD2; v_call: TRBV6-7; cdr3_length: 16; cdr3_nt: TGTGCCAGCAGTTACTTACTAGCGGGAGGGCCGAGAAAGCAGTACTTC; cdr3_aa: CASSYLLAGGPRKQYF
j_call: TRBJ2-2; clone_size: -; d_call: -; v_call: TRBV7-9; cdr3_length: 16; cdr3_nt: TGTGCCAGCAGCTTAGCGGGAGGAGCGAACACCGGGGAGCTGTTTTTT; cdr3_aa: CASSLAGGANTGELFF
j_call: TRBJ2-1; clone_size: -; d_call: TRBD2; v_call: TRBV7-2; cdr3_length: 14; cdr3_nt: TGTGCCAGCAGCCCAGGACTAGTATGGAATGAGCAGTTCTTC; cdr3_aa: CASSPGLVWNEQFF
j_call: TRBJ1-5; clone_size: -; d_call: -; v_call: TRBV2; cdr3_length: 15; cdr3_nt: TGTGCCAGCACGTCCGACAGACTTGGCAATCAGCCCCAGCATTTT; cdr3_aa: CASTSDRLGNQPQHF
j_call: TRBJ2-3; clone_size: -; d_call: TRBD1; v_call: TRBV15; cdr3_length: 16; cdr3_nt: TGTGCCACCAGCAGAGACTGGGACAGGGGTACAGATACGCAGTATTTT; cdr3_aa: CATSRDWDRGTDTQYF
j_call: TRBJ2-2; clone_size: few; d_call: TRBD2; v_call: TRBV7-6; cdr3_length: 16; cdr3_nt: TGTGCCAGCAGCTTAAACGCGGGAGGGCCTCACGGGGAGCTGTTTTTT; cdr3_aa: CASSLNAGGPHGELFF
j_call: TRBJ1-5; clone_size: once; d_call: -; v_call: TRBV28; cdr3_length: 13; cdr3_nt: TGTGCCAGCAGTATATCGGGCAATCAGCCCCAGCATTTT; cdr3_aa: CASSISGNQPQHF
j_call: TRBJ2-7; clone_size: -; d_call: TRBD1; v_call: TRBV5-6; cdr3_length: 13; cdr3_nt: TGTGCCAGCAGCTTGGGGCTACAGGGGGAGCAGTACTTC; cdr3_aa: CASSLGLQGEQYF
j_call: TRBJ2-4; clone_size: -; d_call: -; v_call: TRBV14; cdr3_length: 13; cdr3_nt: TGTGCCAGCAGCCAAGTTGAGAGTAGTGGTCAGTACTTC; cdr3_aa: CASSQVESSGQYF
j_call: TRBJ2-1; clone_size: -; d_call: TRBD2; v_call: TRBV6-5; cdr3_length: 15; cdr3_nt: TGTGCCAGCAGTCAACTAGCGGGAGGGAGCCATGAGCAGTTCTTC; cdr3_aa: CASSQLAGGSHEQFF
j_call: TRBJ2-7; clone_size: -; d_call: TRBD1; v_call: TRBV23-1; cdr3_length: 14; cdr3_nt: TGCGCCAGCAGTAACAGGGGGAACCTACGTGAGCAGTACTTC; cdr3_aa: CASSNRGNLREQYF
j_call: TRBJ2-1; clone_size: -; d_call: TRBD2; v_call: TRBV9; cdr3_length: 15; cdr3_nt: TGTGCCAGCAGCGGGAGCGGGAGGGTTAACAATGAGCAGTTCTTC; cdr3_aa: CASSGSGRVNNEQFF
j_call: TRBJ2-5; clone_size: -; d_call: TRBD2; v_call: TRBV7-2; cdr3_length: 18; cdr3_nt: TGTGCCAGCAGCTTCCCCGGACTAGCGGGGGGAAGGCAAGAGACCCAGTACTTC; cdr3_aa: CASSFPGLAGGRQETQYF
j_call: TRBJ2-1; clone_size: -; d_call: TRBD2; v_call: TRBV4-1; cdr3_length: 13; cdr3_nt: TGCGCCAGCAGCCAAATAGCGGGACATGAGCAGTTCTTC; cdr3_aa: CASSQIAGHEQFF
j_call: TRBJ2-2; clone_size: -; d_call: TRBD1; v_call: TRBV7-8; cdr3_length: 15; cdr3_nt: TGTGCCAGCAGCTTAGACGACAGGGACACCGGGGAGCTGTTTTTT; cdr3_aa: CASSLDDRDTGELFF
j_call: TRBJ1-5; clone_size: -; d_call: -; v_call: TRBV29-1; cdr3_length: 12; cdr3_nt: TGCAGCGTTGGGGGGGGCAATCAGCCCCAGCATTTT; cdr3_aa: CSVGGGNQPQHF
j_call: TRBJ1-3; clone_size: -; d_call: -; v_call: TRBV10-3; cdr3_length: 17; cdr3_nt: TGTGCCATCAGTGCCCTGGAGGCTTCCAGCTCTGGAAACACCATATATTTT; cdr3_aa: CAISALEASSSGNTIYF
j_call: TRBJ2-7; clone_size: -; d_call: -; v_call: TRBV19; cdr3_length: 11; cdr3_nt: TGTGCCACTAAGAGCTCCTACGAGCAGTACTTC; cdr3_aa: CATKSSYEQYF
j_call: TRBJ2-7; clone_size: -; d_call: TRBD2; v_call: TRBV15; cdr3_length: 17; cdr3_nt: TGTGCCACCAGCAGAGATCTGACTCCATTCGGGGGGTACGAGCAGTACTTC; cdr3_aa: CATSRDLTPFGGYEQYF
j_call: TRBJ2-1; clone_size: -; d_call: -; v_call: TRBV5-1; cdr3_length: 15; cdr3_nt: TGCGCCAGCAGCTCAATTGCGAGTTCCTACAATGAGCAGTTCTTC; cdr3_aa: CASSSIASSYNEQFF
j_call: TRBJ1-1; clone_size: once; d_call: TRBD1; v_call: TRBV29-1; cdr3_length: 15; cdr3_nt: TGCAGCGCGGGACAGGGGGCCATAGTGGGCACTGAAGCTTTCTTT; cdr3_aa: CSAGQGAIVGTEAFF